These 12 T cell receptor beta chains were sequenced from one sample in a study of vaccination and CD4 T cells after COVID-19. Described treatment: approximately 9-day PBMC culture with coronavirus spike peptide pools or control peptides (ViraFEST assay). Cultured CD4+ T cell DNA was sequenced using the Oncomine TCR Beta short-read assay. One entry per CDR3 protein, called by TCRdb with MiXCR from the PCR reads. This table has some 11,000 distinct CDR3 sequences, over 25% appearing once. These receptors are not linked to any known antigen. The sequenced sample was CD4+ T cells from blood, cultured in vitro, obtained after SARS-CoV-2 vaccination. The origin of the receptors is a human donor who had recovered from COVID-19.

The chain uses TRBV7-8 and TRBJ1-5, with TRBD1 identical over 8 bases. With 8 bases clipped from V and 5 bases from J, the junction kept 8 bases outside the gene matches. The germline CDR1 and CDR2 sequences are SGHVS and FQNEAQ. The CDR3 length is 14 residues. CDR3 residues: CASSLTDRDQPQHF. CDR3 coding DNA: TGTGCCAGCTCCCTGACGGACAGGGATCAGCCCCAGCATTTT.

The V and J genes are TRBV5-6 and TRBJ1-5; no clear D. This CDR3 is 12 amino acids long. With 2 bases removed from V and 3 bases from J, the gap between germline ends came to 3 bases. The germline V gene encodes CDR1 SGHDT and CDR2 YYEEEE. This CDR3 is CASSLHNQPQHF. In nucleotides, the CDR3 is TGTGCCAGCAGCTTACACAATCAGCCCCAGCATTTT.

This chain connects TRBV6-5 to TRBJ1-1; TRBD1 aligns across 7 bases. The CDR3 runs 14 residues. Trimming removed 4 bases from V and 2 bases from J; junction bases left unmatched: 4. The germline V gene has CDR1 MNHEY and CDR2 SVGAGI. CDR3 DNA: TGTGCCAGCAGTTCGGGACAGCCTAACACTGAAGCTTTCTTT. Protein sequence: CASSSGQPNTEAFF.

The J gene is TRBJ2-3, the V gene TRBV7-2, with D perhaps TRBD1 (6 bases). The CDR3 covers 13 residues. V shed 4 bases and J shed 5 bases, with 10 bases lying between them. From germline, CDR1 is SGHTA and CDR2 FQGNSA. In nucleotides, the CDR3 is TGTGCCAGCAGCTCCGTAGGGGGAGATACGCAGTATTTT. Protein: CASSSVGGDTQYF.

This rearrangement joins TRBV4-3 to TRBJ2-2; 8 bases match TRBD2. The CDR3 totals 15 residues. V shed 4 bases and J 6 bases; nucleotides not matched to a gene: 7. Germline V gene lookup returns CDR1 LGHNA and CDR2 YSLEER. The CDR3 DNA reads TGCGCCAGCAGCCGAGTGGGGACTAGGGCCGGGGAGCTGTTTTTT. Its translation: CASSRVGTRAGELFF.

V usage is TRBV7-9 and J usage is TRBJ1-6; 7 positions match TRBD1. V lost 4 bases and J lost 7; bases outside the gene matches: 13. CDR3 size: 17 residues. Germline V lookup: CDR1 SEHNR, CDR2 FQNEAQ (reference sequence). The CDR3 DNA reads as TGTGCCAGCAGCTCACCCCGCGAACAGGGGCGGAATTCACCCCTCCACTTT. This translates into CASSSPREQGRNSPLHF.

This clonotype was seen a handful of times. The chain links TRBV27 to TRBJ2-2; 7 bases are a match to TRBD1. The CDR3 is 16 amino acids. The germline V gene has CDR1 MNHEY and CDR2 SMNVEV (reference sequence). V trimming: 6 bases; J trimming: 0 bases; junction bases outside the gene matches: 7. The CDR3 DNA follows: TGTGCCAGCAGATTTCGACAGGGACCGAACACCGGGGAGCTGTTTTTT. This gives the protein CASRFRQGPNTGELFF.

The chain combines TRBV30 with TRBJ1-5; 7 bases line up with TRBD1. V dropped 4 bases and J dropped 5; count of bases not matched to a gene: 8. This CDR3 is 14 amino acids long. Germline-derived CDR1 and CDR2 are GTSNPN and SVGIG (reference sequence). CDR3 DNA: TGTGCCTGGACTAGACAGGGAACCTATCAGCCCCAGCATTTT. Its translation: CAWTRQGTYQPQHF. Full variable domain (remainder filled in from reference TRBV30 and TRBJ1-5): SQTIHQWPATLVQPVGSPLSLECTVEGTSNPNLYWYRQAAGRGLQLLFYSVGIGQISSEVPQNLSASRPQDRQFILSSKKLLLSDSGFYLCAWTRQGTYQPQHFGDGTRLSIL.

This clonotype was observed a handful of times. The chain couples TRBV20-1 to TRBJ1-4; D uncertain. Per the germline V gene, CDR1 is DFQATT and CDR2 is SNEGSKA (reference sequence). V was shortened by 6 bases and J by 3 bases, with 8 bases between the two germline ends. The CDR3 loop spans 12 amino acids. The CDR3 sequence: CSARVANEKLFF. The CDR3, as DNA: TGCAGTGCGCGGGTGGCTAATGAAAAACTGTTTTTT.

This clonotype was seen a handful of times. This chain connects TRBV6-5 to TRBJ2-1; perhaps TRBD1 as D (6 bases). The CDR3 length is 17 residues. CDR1 is MNHEY, CDR2 SVGAGI, per germline. The germline V and J ends were trimmed by 2 bases and 9 bases, with 23 bases remaining between them. Here the CDR3 DNA reads TGTGCCAGCAGTTACATATACAGGGTACCCCAGGACCCTGAGCAGTTCTTC. Translating it yields CASSYIYRVPQDPEQFF.

In this sample, this clonotype turned up a few times. The rearrangement uses TRBV7-7 and TRBJ2-5; 9 bases are shared with TRBD1. The CDR3 runs 15 residues. With V trimmed by 5 bases and J by 5 bases, 9 bases remained unmatched. Looked up from germline, CDR1 is SSHAT and CDR2 is FNYEAQ (reference sequence). CDR3 amino acids: CASSRNTGGGETQYF. CDR3 nucleotides: TGTGCCAGCAGCCGGAACACAGGGGGCGGGGAGACCCAGTACTTC.

This clonotype was detected only a few times. The chain links TRBV20-1 to TRBJ1-2; D is possibly TRBD1 (5 bases). Trimming pared 6 bases from V and 7 bases from J, leaving 18 bases between. This CDR3 spans 13 amino acids. Germline V CDR1 and CDR2: DFQATT, SNEGSKA (reference sequence). The CDR3 DNA reads as TGCAGTGCCCCTTCGGGGGGTTTGGGTGGCTACACCTTC. Translating gives CSAPSGGLGGYTF.